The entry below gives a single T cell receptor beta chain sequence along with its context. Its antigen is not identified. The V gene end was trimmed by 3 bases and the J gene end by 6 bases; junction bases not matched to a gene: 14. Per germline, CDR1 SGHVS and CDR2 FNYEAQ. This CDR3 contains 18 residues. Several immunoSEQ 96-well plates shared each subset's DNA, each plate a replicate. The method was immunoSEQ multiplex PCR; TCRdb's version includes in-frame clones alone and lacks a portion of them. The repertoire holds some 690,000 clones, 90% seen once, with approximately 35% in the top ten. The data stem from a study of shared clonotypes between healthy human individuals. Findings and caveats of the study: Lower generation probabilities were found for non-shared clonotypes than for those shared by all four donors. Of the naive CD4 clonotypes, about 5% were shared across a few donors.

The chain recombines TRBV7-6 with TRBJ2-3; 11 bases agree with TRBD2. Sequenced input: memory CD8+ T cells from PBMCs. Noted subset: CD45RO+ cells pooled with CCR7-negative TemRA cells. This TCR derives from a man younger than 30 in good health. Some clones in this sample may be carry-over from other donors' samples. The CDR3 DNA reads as TGTGCCAGCAGCTTGGATAGCGGGAGGGCCTTTCGATGGGATACGCAGTATTTT. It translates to CASSLDSGRAFRWDTQYF.